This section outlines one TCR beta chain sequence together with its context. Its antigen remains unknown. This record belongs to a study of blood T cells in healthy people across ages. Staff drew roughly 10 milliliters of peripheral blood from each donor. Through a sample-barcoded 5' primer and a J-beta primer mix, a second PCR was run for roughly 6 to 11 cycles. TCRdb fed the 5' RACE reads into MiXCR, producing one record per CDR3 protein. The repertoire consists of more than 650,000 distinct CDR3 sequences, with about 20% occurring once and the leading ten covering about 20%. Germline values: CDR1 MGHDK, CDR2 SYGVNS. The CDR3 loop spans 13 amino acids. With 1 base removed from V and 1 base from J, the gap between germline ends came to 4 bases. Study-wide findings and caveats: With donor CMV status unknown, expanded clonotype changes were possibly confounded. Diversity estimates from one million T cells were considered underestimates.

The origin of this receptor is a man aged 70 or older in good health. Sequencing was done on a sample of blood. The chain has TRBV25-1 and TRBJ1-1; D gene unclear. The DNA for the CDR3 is TGTGCCAGCAGTGAATCCGGGAACACTGAAGCTTTCTTT. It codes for CASSESGNTEAFF.